The T cell receptor beta chain under discussion was sequenced for a study of blood T cell repertoires in COVID-19. About the research overall: Acute-phase and convalescent COVID-19 samples originated in the United States, Italy and Spain.

Clones were read by immunoSEQ multiplex PCR, and TCRdb kept only the in-frame ones, dropping some. The table has 200,000 or so clones, roughly 82% seen once. V lost 2 bases, J lost 5 bases, and 19 bases lay in between. Per germline, CDR1 GTSNPN and CDR2 SVGIG (reference sequence). This CDR3 region has 16 residues. J is TRBJ1-5 and V is TRBV30; possible D gene TRBD1, 5 bases. Sequenced material: peripheral blood. The source of this sequence is a woman in her twenties or thirties with acute or convalescent COVID-19. CDR3 residues: CAWSPMGRVGDQPQHF. The CDR3 bases are TGTGCCTGGAGTCCAATGGGCAGGGTTGGAGATCAGCCCCAGCATTTT.